This T cell receptor beta chain is drawn from a study of human T cells and chemical hapten exposure. General study findings and limits: There was no change with DPC sensitization in TCRs above 1 in 1000 frequency.

This clonotype was seen more than once but under ten times. Its target is unknown. CDR1 is ENHRY, CDR2 SYGVKD, per germline. The V end lost 0 bases, the J end lost 0 bases, and 8 bases lay between the germline ends. CDR3 length: 15 residues. Time point noted: healthy volunteer bleed at 2 weeks. Unfractionated whole blood was the source of the extracted total RNA. Attachment of unique molecular identifiers to individual cDNA molecules was performed in the library. Source study methods: The number of TCRs in each sample had a median of approximately 99,000 and spanned about 23,224 to 690,600. TCRdb independently ran MiXCR on the RACE reads; one entry per CDR3 protein. The V and J calls come from TCRdb's annotation, not from the publication. The table includes 100,000 to 150,000 distinct CDR3 sequences, roughly 9% detected once.

Specimen: whole blood. The V gene is TRBV10-3, the J gene TRBJ1-1; no definite D call. The receptor comes from a male donor in good health. Some clones in this sample may be carry-over from other donors' samples. This CDR3 reads CAISESRVLNTEAFF. DNA for the CDR3: TGTGCCATCAGTGAGTCAAGAGTCCTGAACACTGAAGCTTTCTTT.